This T cell receptor beta chain is drawn from a study of blood T cells in healthy people across ages. Study-wide points: Aged donors had fewer naive CD4+ cells and lower diversity than long-lived donors. Bulk PBMC profiling left naive and antigen-experienced comparisons inconclusive. The diversity estimates, figures obtained from one million T cells, were considered underestimates. Roughly linearly, TCR beta diversity per million T cells fell as age increased.

Comments on this clonotype: Its antigen is unidentified.

A second PCR of roughly 6 to 12 cycles used a sample-barcoded 5' primer and a J-beta primer mix. TCRdb reprocessed the 5' RACE reads with MiXCR, giving one entry per CDR3 protein. The sample yields 790,000 or so distinct CDR3 sequences, approximately 60% seen once. CDR3 length: 14 residues. V lost 1 base, J lost 4 bases, and 13 bases lay in between. CDR1 DFQATT and CDR2 SNEGSKA come from the germline V gene (reference sequence). The clonotype was recovered from a man aged 35-49 years in good health. The sequencing sample was made of blood. The genes are TRBV20-1 and TRBJ2-5; D gene uncertain. The CDR3 coding sequence is TGCAGTGCTAGAGGGGTGCAGATTGGAGAGACCCAGTACTTC. Its translation is CSARGVQIGETQYF.